The TCR beta chain under discussion was sequenced for a study of blood T cell repertoires in COVID-19. About the research overall: The United States, Italy and Spain supplied acute and convalescent COVID-19 samples.

The CDR3 extends over 15 amino acids. Germline V lookup: CDR1 GTSNPN, CDR2 SVGIG (reference sequence). J was trimmed by 7 bases and V by 1 base; bases with no gene match: 8. TCRdb's table, derived via immunoSEQ multiplex PCR, lists solely in-frame clones and lacks some. The table shows 150,000 to 180,000 clones, with 75% to 85% occurring only once. The receptor's source is a man aged 55 to 70 with acute or convalescent COVID-19. Sequencing was done on a sample of peripheral blood. The V gene is TRBV30, the J gene TRBJ2-7, with TRBD2 matching over 12 bases. The CDR3 DNA follows: TGTGCCTGGAGTGGTGGGACTAGCGGGCCTGGGGAGCAGTACTTC. Protein sequence: CAWSGGTSGPGEQYF.